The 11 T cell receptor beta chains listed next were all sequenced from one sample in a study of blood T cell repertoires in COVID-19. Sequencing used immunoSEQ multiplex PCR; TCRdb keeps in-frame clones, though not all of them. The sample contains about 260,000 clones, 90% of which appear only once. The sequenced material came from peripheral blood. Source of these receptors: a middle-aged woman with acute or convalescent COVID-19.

CDR3 DNA sequence: TGCAGCGTTGAGGGGGACAGGTTCCCAGATACGCAGTATTTT. Translating gives CSVEGDRFPDTQYF. This rearrangement joins TRBV29-1 to TRBJ2-3; 8 bases are shared with TRBD1. CDR3 length: 14 amino acids. V lost 3 bases and J lost 4; bases outside the gene matches: 6. Germline values: CDR1 SQVTM, CDR2 ANQGSEA.

In nucleotides, the CDR3 is TGTGCCAGCAGGCTTGGGACAGCTGATGGCTACACCTTC. It translates to CASRLGTADGYTF. The chain joins TRBV14 to TRBJ1-2; TRBD1 matches at 7 bases. The CDR3 length is 13 residues. Germline lookup yields CDR1 SGHDN and CDR2 FVKESK. Losses at the gene ends were 6 bases for V and 6 bases for J; bases not matched to a gene: 7.

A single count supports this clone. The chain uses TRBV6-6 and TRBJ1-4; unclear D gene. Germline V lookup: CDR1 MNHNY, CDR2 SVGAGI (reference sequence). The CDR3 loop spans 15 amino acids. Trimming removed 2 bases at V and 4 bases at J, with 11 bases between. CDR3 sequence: CASSYVRGFNEKLFF. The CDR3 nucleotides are TGTGCCAGCAGTTACGTGAGAGGTTTTAATGAAAAACTGTTTTTT.

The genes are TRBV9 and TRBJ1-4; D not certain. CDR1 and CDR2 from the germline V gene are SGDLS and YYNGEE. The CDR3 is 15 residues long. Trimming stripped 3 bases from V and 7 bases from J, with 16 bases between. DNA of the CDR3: TGTGCCAGCAGCGCCTCGTGGCGGATTGGTGAAAAACTGTTTTTT. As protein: CASSASWRIGEKLFF.

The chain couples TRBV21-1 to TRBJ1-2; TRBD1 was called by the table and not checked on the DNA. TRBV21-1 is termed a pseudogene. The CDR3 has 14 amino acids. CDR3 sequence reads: CASSKGRSNYGYTF. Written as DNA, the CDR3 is TGTGCCAGCAGCAAAGGTCGCAGTAACTATGGCTACACCTTC.

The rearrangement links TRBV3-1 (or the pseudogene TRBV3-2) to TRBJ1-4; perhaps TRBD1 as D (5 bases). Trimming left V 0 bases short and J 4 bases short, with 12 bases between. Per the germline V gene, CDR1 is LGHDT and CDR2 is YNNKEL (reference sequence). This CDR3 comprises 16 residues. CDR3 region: CASSQDSTEDNEKLFF. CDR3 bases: TGTGCCAGCAGCCAAGATTCGACAGAGGATAATGAAAAACTGTTTTTT.

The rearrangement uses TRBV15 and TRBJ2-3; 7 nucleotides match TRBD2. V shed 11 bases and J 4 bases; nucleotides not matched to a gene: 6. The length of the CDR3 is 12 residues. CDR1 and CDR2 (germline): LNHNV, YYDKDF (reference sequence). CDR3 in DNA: TGTGCCTTCAGGGAGGGGCCAGATACGCAGTATTTT. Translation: CAFREGPDTQYF.

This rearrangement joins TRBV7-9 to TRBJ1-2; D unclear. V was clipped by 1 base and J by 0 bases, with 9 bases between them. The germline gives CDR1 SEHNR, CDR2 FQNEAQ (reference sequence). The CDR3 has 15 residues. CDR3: CASSLVTDSNYGYTF. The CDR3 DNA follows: TGTGCCAGCAGCTTAGTAACAGATTCTAACTATGGCTACACCTTC.

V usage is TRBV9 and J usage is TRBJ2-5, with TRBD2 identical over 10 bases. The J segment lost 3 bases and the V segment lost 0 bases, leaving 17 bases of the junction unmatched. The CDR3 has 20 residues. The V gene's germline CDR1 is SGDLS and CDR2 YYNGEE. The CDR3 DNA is TGTGCCAGCAGCGTAGACGCTAGCGGGGGCCCATCTCTCTTAAAAGAGACCCAGTACTTC. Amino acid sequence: CASSVDASGGPSLLKETQYF.

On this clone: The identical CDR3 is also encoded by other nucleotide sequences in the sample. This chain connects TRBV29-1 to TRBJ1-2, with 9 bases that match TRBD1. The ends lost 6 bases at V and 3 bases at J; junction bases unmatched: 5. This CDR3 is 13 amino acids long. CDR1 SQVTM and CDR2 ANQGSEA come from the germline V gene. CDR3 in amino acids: CSVGDRVDYGYTF. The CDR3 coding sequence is TGCAGCGTGGGGGACAGGGTGGACTATGGCTACACCTTC.

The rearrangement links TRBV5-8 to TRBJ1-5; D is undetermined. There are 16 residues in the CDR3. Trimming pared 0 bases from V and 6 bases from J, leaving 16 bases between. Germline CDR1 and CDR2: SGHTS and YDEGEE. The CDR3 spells CASSLEVRRDGQPQHF. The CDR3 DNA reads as TGTGCCAGCAGCTTGGAGGTCCGGAGGGATGGTCAGCCCCAGCATTTT.